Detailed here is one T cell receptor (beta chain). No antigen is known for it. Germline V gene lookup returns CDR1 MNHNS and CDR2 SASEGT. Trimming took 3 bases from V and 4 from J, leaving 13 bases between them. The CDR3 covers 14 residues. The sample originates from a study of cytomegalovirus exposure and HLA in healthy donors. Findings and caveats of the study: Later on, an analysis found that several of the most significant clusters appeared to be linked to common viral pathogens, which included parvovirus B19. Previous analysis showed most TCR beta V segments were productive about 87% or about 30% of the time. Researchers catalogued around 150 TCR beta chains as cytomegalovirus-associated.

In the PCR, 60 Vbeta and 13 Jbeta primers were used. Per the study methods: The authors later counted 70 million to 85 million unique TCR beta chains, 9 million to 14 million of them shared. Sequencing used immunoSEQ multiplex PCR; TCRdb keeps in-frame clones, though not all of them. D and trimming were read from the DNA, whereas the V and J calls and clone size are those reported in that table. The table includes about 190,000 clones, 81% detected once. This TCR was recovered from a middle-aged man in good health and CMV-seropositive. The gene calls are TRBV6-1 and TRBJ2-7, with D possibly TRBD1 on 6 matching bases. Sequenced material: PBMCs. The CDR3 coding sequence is TGTGCCAGCAGTGACCCCGGGACAACTTACGAGCAGTACTTC. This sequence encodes CASSDPGTTYEQYF.